This TCR beta chain comes out of a study of T cell responses to AZD1222 COVID-19 vaccine. Clones were sequenced by immunoSEQ multiplex PCR, and TCRdb holds only the in-frame ones, with some missing. The sample lists 150,000 to 200,000 clones, around 92% seen once, with roughly 10% in the top ten. The CDR3 sequence is 17 residues long. Germline V gene sequence: CDR1 SGHRS, CDR2 YFSETQ. Trimming left V 0 bases short and J 4 bases short, with 19 bases between. This clone has a single count. The sequence came from an adult in good health. This sample comprised peripheral blood, obtained on day 0 of AZD1222 vaccination. The chain links TRBV5-1 to TRBJ1-1; D possibly corresponds to TRBD1 (6 bases). The CDR3 nucleotides read TGCGCCAGCAGCTTGGTTCACGCCGACAGGCAGGCCACTGAAGCTTTCTTT. Translation: CASSLVHADRQATEAFF.